This TCR beta chain comes out of a study of T cell responses to AZD1222 COVID-19 vaccine (dated by TCRdb to about 2021). The study in broad terms: TCR sequencing covered about 230 trial participants: roughly 200 given two doses of AZD1222 and 26 given two doses of MenACWY control vaccine. Trial participants were enrolled by age into 18-55, 56-69 and 70-plus year subgroups, with roughly 160, 29 and 62 TCR-sequenced participants respectively.

Summary of the overall study and its limitations: In the small 56-69-year group, the increase in depth fell short of significance, most likely because of low power. Epitopes outside the regions mutated in the B.1.351 and B.1.1.7 variants were reportedly recognized by nearly half of the unique spike-specific TCRs. A significant rise in spike-specific TCR breadth and depth was observed after two AZD1222 doses relative to day 0 and relative to MenACWY recipients. CD4 TCRs associated with the vaccine covered the entire spike protein, and the dominant responses were in regions 160-218 and 743-854. Because no samples from the day 14 peak response were available, repertoires could be characterized only after the peak T cell response. Participants were mostly white British, with more females than males. The authors suggested clonal diversity may have been underestimated. Conclusions about previously exposed vaccinees are limited because only 6 or 7 AZD1222 recipients were SARS-CoV-2 seropositive at baseline.

The time point label of this sample denotes: baseline before first vaccination. This sample's treatment or condition label indicates: meningococcal conjugate vaccine given as trial control. Vaccinee samples were obtained from the UK trials COV001 and COV002, which included a single-blind randomized controlled phase 2/3 trial of AZD1222 (ChAdOx1 nCoV-19) in healthy adults. Trial participant PBMC samples were collected at day 0 and day 28 after the second dose for TCRbeta chain sequencing. The CDR3 regions of human TCRbeta chains were analyzed by immunosequencing. The study's own analysis went as follows. Repertoire TCRs were checked for matches against a reference library of SARS-CoV-2-specific TCRs that had been generated using the MIRA antigen-specificity platform. Breadth was defined as the fraction of unique TCRs that were SARS-CoV-2-associated. Depth was defined as the fraction of total T cells that were SARS-CoV-2-associated. Each spike-specific TCR was assigned to its reactive spike region and to a CD4 or CD8 class using the MIRA data. Log10-transformed breadth and depth values were compared by one-way ANOVA with Sidak's multiple comparisons tests. TCRdb carries this immuneACCESS record with in-frame sequences only. Its versions omit some clonotypes, under half of them owing to an unresolved V gene in the studies checked, with the rest unexplained. The D gene and trimming were derived from the DNA, and the V and J assignments and clone size from that table. Counted in this sample were about 150,000 clones; around 88% of them appeared once. The biggest ten clones account for roughly 3.5% of the sample.

As for this clone: Its specific antigen is unknown. No much larger clone exists at a distance of one base, and base qualities are not known.

V lost 5 bases and J lost 6 bases; the stretch between them is 17 bases long. The germline V gene (reference sequence) sets CDR1 to PRHDT and CDR2 to FYEKMQ. The CDR3 has 14 amino acids, counting the end cysteine and phenylalanine. Only the CDR3 DNA stays, 42 bases, in frame from base 1. The TCR originated in an adult in good health. The sequence joins TRBV13 to TRBJ2-7; the D gene is unclear. This specimen consisted of peripheral blood, obtained on day 0 of MenACWY control vaccination. The CDR3 protein is CASSPQSWSLEQYF. The nucleotide sequence is TGTGCCAGCAGCCCACAGTCATGGTCCCTCGAGCAGTACTTC.